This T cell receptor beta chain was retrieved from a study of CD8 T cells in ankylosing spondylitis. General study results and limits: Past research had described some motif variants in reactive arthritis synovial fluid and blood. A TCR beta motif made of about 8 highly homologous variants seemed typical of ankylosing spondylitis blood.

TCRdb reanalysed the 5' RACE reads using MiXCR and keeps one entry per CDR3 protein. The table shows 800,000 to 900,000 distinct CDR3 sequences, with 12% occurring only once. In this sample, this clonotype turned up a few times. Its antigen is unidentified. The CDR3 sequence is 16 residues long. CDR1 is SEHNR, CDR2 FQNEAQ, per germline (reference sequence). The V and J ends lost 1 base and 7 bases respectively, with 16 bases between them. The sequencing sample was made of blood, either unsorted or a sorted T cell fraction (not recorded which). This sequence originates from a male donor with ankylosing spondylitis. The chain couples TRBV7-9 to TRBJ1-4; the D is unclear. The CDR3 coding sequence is TGTGCCAGCAGCTTAGTGCGGTCCCTCTCCGGTGAAAAACTGTTTTTT. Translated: CASSLVRSLSGEKLFF. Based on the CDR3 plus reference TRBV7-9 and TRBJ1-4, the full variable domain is DTGVSQNPRHKITKRGQNVTFRCDPISEHNRLYWYRQTLGQGPEFLTYFQNEAQLEKSRLLSDRFSAERPKGSFSTLEIQRTEQGDSAMYLCASSLVRSLSGEKLFFGSGTQLSVL.